The 28 T cell receptor beta chains reported below all come from one sample, sequenced in a study of long-term antiretroviral therapy in people with HIV. With survey level as its setting, the immunoSEQ assay was v3.0. Using immunoSEQ multiplex PCR, the repertoire was profiled, and TCRdb retains in-frame clones only, with some absent. The table shows over 25,000 clones, with approximately 90% occurring only once. Sequencing used unsorted PBMCs, obtained 3.2 years before starting antiretroviral therapy. Receptors originate from a man over 45 with HIV.

The J gene is TRBJ2-1, the V gene TRBV29-1; TRBD1 is a possible D gene (6 bases). The ends were cut back, 7 bases at V and 0 bases at J, with 19 bases in the middle. Germline-derived CDR1 and CDR2 are SQVTM and ANQGSEA. CDR3 size: 16 residues. The CDR3 DNA reads as TGCAGCGGCATAGGGGGAGCTCAGAGCTCCTACAATGAGCAGTTCTTC. Residues: CSGIGGAQSSYNEQFF.

This sequence joins TRBV10-1 and TRBJ2-1; 7 bases agree with TRBD1. Per the germline V gene, CDR1 is WNHNN and CDR2 is SYGVQD (reference sequence). This CDR3 region has 13 residues. With V trimmed by 9 bases and J by 5 bases, 7 bases remained unmatched. CDR3 amino acids: CASNRDSHNEQFF. The CDR3 DNA follows: TGCGCCAGTAACCGGGACAGCCACAATGAGCAGTTCTTC.

V is TRBV28 and J is TRBJ1-5, with a weak D call TRBD1 (6 bases). V was clipped by 3 bases and J by 7 bases, with 13 bases between them. Looked up from germline, CDR1 is MDHEN and CDR2 is SYDVKM. The CDR3 has 14 amino acids. The CDR3 region has the DNA TGTGCCAGCAGTTTGGGGGGGGCTCTACAGCCCCAGCATTTT. Translation: CASSLGGALQPQHF.

Relative to its sample, this clone is medium-sized. V and J are TRBV2 and TRBJ1-2, with D possibly matching TRBD1 (5 bases). Germline assignment: CDR1 SNHLY and CDR2 FYNNEI. The CDR3 covers 16 residues. V lost 4 bases to trimming and J lost 4 bases, with 19 bases between them. The CDR3 loop reads CASSVGVWDLPYGYTF. Here the CDR3 DNA reads TGTGCCAGCAGTGTCGGGGTGTGGGACCTCCCCTATGGCTACACCTTC.

The chain combines TRBV5-6 with TRBJ1-3; D is undetermined. Trimming pared 3 bases from V and 0 bases from J, leaving 13 bases between. Germline CDR1 SGHDT, CDR2 YYEEEE. The CDR3 is made up of 16 amino acids. The CDR3, as DNA: TGTGCCAGCAGCTCGTTGGGCCCCGGCTCTGGAAACACCATATATTTT. Its protein is CASSSLGPGSGNTIYF.

CDR3 in DNA: TGTGCCAGCAGTGAAGTATCTGGGGGGAACACTGAAGCTTTCTTT. Encoded protein: CASSEVSGGNTEAFF. The chain links TRBV2 to TRBJ1-1; D perhaps matches TRBD1 (5 bases). This CDR3 spans 15 amino acids. CDR1 and CDR2 from the germline V gene are SNHLY and FYNNEI. Trimming pared 1 base from V and 1 base from J, leaving 10 bases between.

This sequence joins TRBV6-1 and TRBJ2-7, with D hard to call. Per the germline V gene, CDR1 is MNHNS and CDR2 is SASEGT. V dropped 0 bases and J dropped 3 bases, with 6 bases sitting between them. This CDR3 region has 13 residues. The CDR3 DNA reads TGTGCCAGCAGTGAAGCGACAATCTACGAGCAGTACTTC. The encoded protein is CASSEATIYEQYF.

This chain connects TRBV5-1 to TRBJ1-1, with TRBD1 as a possible D gene (5 bases). The CDR3 sequence is 15 residues long. CDR1 is SGHRS and CDR2 is YFSETQ in the germline V gene. V gave up 3 bases and J gave up 0 bases, with 12 bases separating them. The CDR3 region has the DNA TGCGCCAGCAGCTGGATGACAGCCATGAACACTGAAGCTTTCTTT. It encodes CASSWMTAMNTEAFF.

This chain connects TRBV7-3 to TRBJ2-1; 7 positions agree with TRBD1. The CDR3 covers 13 residues. CDR1 and CDR2 (germline): SGHTA, FQGTGA. J lost 9 bases, V lost 0 bases, and 2 bases had no gene match. CDR3 region: CASSLTDRAEQFF. The DNA of the CDR3 is TGTGCCAGCAGCTTAACAGACAGGGCTGAGCAGTTCTTC.

The rearrangement links TRBV19 to TRBJ1-3; 8 bases agree with TRBD1. The CDR3 extends over 17 amino acids. CDR1 and CDR2 (germline): LNHDA, SQIVND (reference sequence). J gave up 1 base and V 5 bases, and 10 bases lay outside the gene matches. The CDR3, as DNA: TGTGCCAGTAGTCCCGGTGGGACAGGTTCTTCTGGAAACACCATATATTTT. Translating gives CASSPGGTGSSGNTIYF.

The CDR3 nucleotides read TGCGCCAGCAGCCAAGTAACCGGGACTAGCGGGGGGGAATACAATGAGCAGTTCTTC. This sequence encodes CASSQVTGTSGGEYNEQFF. The gene calls are TRBV4-3 and TRBJ2-1, with 16 bases matching TRBD2. CDR3 length: 19 residues. The ends lost 1 base at V and 4 bases at J; junction bases unmatched: 7. Germline lookup yields CDR1 LGHNA and CDR2 YSLEER.

A remark on this clone: In the same sample, other DNA sequences code for this CDR3. CDR3 bases: TGCGCCAGCAGCCAAGCCGGCGACTATGGCTACACCTTC. It yields the protein CASSQAGDYGYTF. The chain employs TRBV4-1 and TRBJ1-2; no clear D gene. The CDR3 has 13 amino acids. V was cut by 1 base and J by 3 bases, with 6 bases left in between. CDR1 is MGHRA and CDR2 is YSYEKL in the germline V gene.

The rearrangement links TRBV28 to TRBJ1-1; 7 nucleotides line up with TRBD1. The germline CDR1 and CDR2 sequences are MDHEN and SYDVKM. Trimming at V came to 5 bases and at J to 0 bases, leaving 6 bases not matched to a gene. The CDR3 contains 15 residues. The CDR3 loop is CASSLPTGMNTEAFF. For the CDR3, the DNA is TGTGCCAGCAGTCTCCCGACAGGGATGAACACTGAAGCTTTCTTT.

This chain joins TRBV4-3 and TRBJ2-5, with D possibly TRBD1 on 6 matching bases. The CDR3 loop spans 14 amino acids. CDR1 LGHNA and CDR2 YSLEER come from the germline V gene. V lost 0 bases, J lost 4 bases, and 9 bases lay in between. The CDR3 loop reads CASSQDPGVETQYF. CDR3 DNA sequence: TGCGCCAGCAGCCAAGACCCAGGGGTAGAGACCCAGTACTTC.

This sequence joins TRBV15 and TRBJ1-2; a possible D gene is TRBD1 (6 bases). CDR3 length: 15 amino acids. V dropped 0 bases and J dropped 8 bases, with 16 bases sitting between them. Germline CDR1 reads LNHNV; CDR2 reads YYDKDF (reference sequence). The CDR3 here is CATSRDLGGPRGYTF. CDR3 nucleotide sequence: TGTGCCACCAGCAGAGATTTGGGGGGCCCCCGCGGCTACACCTTC.

The J gene is TRBJ2-5, the V gene TRBV28; 7 nucleotides line up with TRBD1. Germline V gene lookup returns CDR1 MDHEN and CDR2 SYDVKM. J lost 7 bases, V lost 6 bases, and 14 bases had no gene match. The CDR3 extends over 15 amino acids. For the CDR3, the DNA is TGTGCCAGCAGCCGTGGTGTCCGACAGGGCGGGACCCAGTACTTC. Encoded protein: CASSRGVRQGGTQYF.

As DNA, the CDR3 is TGTGCCAGCAGTGTCGGGGGTAGCTCCTACAATGAGCAGTTCTTC. It encodes CASSVGGSSYNEQFF. The chain is built from TRBV6-5 and TRBJ2-1, with D possibly being TRBD2 (6 bases). Germline V gives CDR1 MNHEY, CDR2 SVGAGI. The CDR3 totals 15 residues. V lost 5 bases and J 0 bases, leaving 11 bases between the germline ends.

The genes are TRBV21-1 and TRBJ1-5; TRBD1 is the table's D call and was not checked against the DNA. TRBV21-1 is given as a pseudogene. The CDR3 spans 16 residues. The CDR3 reads CASSNPRTGEIMPQHF. The CDR3 DNA sequence: TGTGCCAGCAGCAACCCCCGGACAGGGGAGATCATGCCCCAGCATTTT.

This chain links TRBV5-1 with TRBJ1-2; D call uncertain. The CDR3 sequence is 14 residues long. CDR1 is SGHRS and CDR2 is YFSETQ in the germline V gene. Trimming left V 0 bases short and J 8 bases short, with 14 bases between. CDR3 DNA sequence: TGCGCCAGCAGCTTGGCACAGCCCGGCGAGGGCTACACCTTC. This translates into CASSLAQPGEGYTF.

The V call is TRBV27, the J call TRBJ2-2, with 12 bases fitting TRBD2. Germline CDR1 is MNHEY and CDR2 is SMNVEV (reference sequence). This CDR3 contains 16 residues. Trimming cost V 6 bases and J 4 bases; bases outside gene matches: 6. CDR3 DNA sequence: TGTGCCAGCAGAAGACTAGCGGGAGTATTCACCGGGGAGCTGTTTTTT. This gives the protein CASRRLAGVFTGELFF.

The chain carries TRBV19 and TRBJ1-1; D not certain. Germline V gives CDR1 LNHDA, CDR2 SQIVND (reference sequence). The CDR3 runs to 13 residues. V lost 9 bases to trimming and J lost 6 bases, with 17 bases between them. The CDR3 bases are TGTGCCAGCCGCGACACCAGCTCCGCTGAAGCTTTCTTT. Translation gives CASRDTSSAEAFF.

The V and J genes are TRBV2 and TRBJ2-3; 8 bases line up with TRBD2. Germline V gene lookup returns CDR1 SNHLY and CDR2 FYNNEI. Trimming at V came to 9 bases and at J to 1 base, leaving 12 bases not matched to a gene. This CDR3 comprises 16 residues. The DNA for the CDR3 is TGTGCCAGAGAAGTAAGCGGGAGAAGGGGCACAGATACGCAGTATTTT. Its protein is CAREVSGRRGTDTQYF.

The J gene is TRBJ2-3, the V gene TRBV2; D is undetermined. This CDR3 has 13 residues. Germline V gene lookup returns CDR1 SNHLY and CDR2 FYNNEI. V lost 8 bases to trimming and J lost 14 bases, with 23 bases between them. In nucleotides, the CDR3 is TGTGCCAGCGTCATTAGGTTGATCACTGCCGCGTATTTT. Its protein is CASVIRLITAAYF.

The chain couples TRBV15 to TRBJ1-1, with 7 bases aligning to TRBD1. There are 15 residues in the CDR3. The germline V gene has CDR1 LNHNV and CDR2 YYDKDF (reference sequence). V lost 6 bases to trimming and J lost 7 bases; unmatched junction nucleotides: 14. The CDR3 here is CATRTGPRGENEAFF. CDR3 sequence (DNA): TGTGCCACCAGGACAGGGCCCCGGGGGGAAAATGAAGCTTTCTTT.

By share of the sample, this clone is medium-sized (0.01 to 0.1%). This chain links TRBV7-9 with TRBJ2-7; no clear D gene. The germline V gene has CDR1 SEHNR and CDR2 FQNEAQ (reference sequence). The CDR3 spans 11 residues. V lost 5 bases and J 4 bases, leaving 6 bases between the germline ends. The CDR3 protein is CASSLSYEQYF. The CDR3 DNA follows: TGTGCCAGCAGCCTTTCTTACGAGCAGTACTTC.

This clone was counted a single time. V gene TRBV20-1 combines with J gene TRBJ1-2; D is unclear. CDR1 is DFQATT and CDR2 is SNEGSKA in the germline V gene (reference sequence). CDR3 length: 11 amino acids. The V and J ends lost 2 bases and 5 bases respectively, with 6 bases between them. The CDR3, as DNA: TGCAGTGCTAGAAAAGGATATGGCTACACCTTC. It encodes CSARKGYGYTF.

This clone was recorded once. The V and J genes are TRBV4-1 and TRBJ1-1; D gene uncertain. Germline V gene data show CDR1 as MGHRA and CDR2 as YSYEKL. V was cut by 4 bases and J by 0 bases, with 12 bases left in between. The CDR3 is 15 residues long. The CDR3 DNA reads TGCGCCAGCAGCCTTGCCACAGTTATGAACACTGAAGCTTTCTTT. Amino acids: CASSLATVMNTEAFF.

The chain recombines TRBV27 with TRBJ2-7; no reliable D call. V lost 6 bases and J lost 2, with 11 bases in between. The CDR3 runs to 13 residues. In germline, CDR1 is MNHEY, CDR2 SMNVEV (reference sequence). The CDR3 DNA follows: TGTGCCAGCAGCCCGGTCCGGACCTACGAGCAGTACTTC. Protein: CASSPVRTYEQYF.